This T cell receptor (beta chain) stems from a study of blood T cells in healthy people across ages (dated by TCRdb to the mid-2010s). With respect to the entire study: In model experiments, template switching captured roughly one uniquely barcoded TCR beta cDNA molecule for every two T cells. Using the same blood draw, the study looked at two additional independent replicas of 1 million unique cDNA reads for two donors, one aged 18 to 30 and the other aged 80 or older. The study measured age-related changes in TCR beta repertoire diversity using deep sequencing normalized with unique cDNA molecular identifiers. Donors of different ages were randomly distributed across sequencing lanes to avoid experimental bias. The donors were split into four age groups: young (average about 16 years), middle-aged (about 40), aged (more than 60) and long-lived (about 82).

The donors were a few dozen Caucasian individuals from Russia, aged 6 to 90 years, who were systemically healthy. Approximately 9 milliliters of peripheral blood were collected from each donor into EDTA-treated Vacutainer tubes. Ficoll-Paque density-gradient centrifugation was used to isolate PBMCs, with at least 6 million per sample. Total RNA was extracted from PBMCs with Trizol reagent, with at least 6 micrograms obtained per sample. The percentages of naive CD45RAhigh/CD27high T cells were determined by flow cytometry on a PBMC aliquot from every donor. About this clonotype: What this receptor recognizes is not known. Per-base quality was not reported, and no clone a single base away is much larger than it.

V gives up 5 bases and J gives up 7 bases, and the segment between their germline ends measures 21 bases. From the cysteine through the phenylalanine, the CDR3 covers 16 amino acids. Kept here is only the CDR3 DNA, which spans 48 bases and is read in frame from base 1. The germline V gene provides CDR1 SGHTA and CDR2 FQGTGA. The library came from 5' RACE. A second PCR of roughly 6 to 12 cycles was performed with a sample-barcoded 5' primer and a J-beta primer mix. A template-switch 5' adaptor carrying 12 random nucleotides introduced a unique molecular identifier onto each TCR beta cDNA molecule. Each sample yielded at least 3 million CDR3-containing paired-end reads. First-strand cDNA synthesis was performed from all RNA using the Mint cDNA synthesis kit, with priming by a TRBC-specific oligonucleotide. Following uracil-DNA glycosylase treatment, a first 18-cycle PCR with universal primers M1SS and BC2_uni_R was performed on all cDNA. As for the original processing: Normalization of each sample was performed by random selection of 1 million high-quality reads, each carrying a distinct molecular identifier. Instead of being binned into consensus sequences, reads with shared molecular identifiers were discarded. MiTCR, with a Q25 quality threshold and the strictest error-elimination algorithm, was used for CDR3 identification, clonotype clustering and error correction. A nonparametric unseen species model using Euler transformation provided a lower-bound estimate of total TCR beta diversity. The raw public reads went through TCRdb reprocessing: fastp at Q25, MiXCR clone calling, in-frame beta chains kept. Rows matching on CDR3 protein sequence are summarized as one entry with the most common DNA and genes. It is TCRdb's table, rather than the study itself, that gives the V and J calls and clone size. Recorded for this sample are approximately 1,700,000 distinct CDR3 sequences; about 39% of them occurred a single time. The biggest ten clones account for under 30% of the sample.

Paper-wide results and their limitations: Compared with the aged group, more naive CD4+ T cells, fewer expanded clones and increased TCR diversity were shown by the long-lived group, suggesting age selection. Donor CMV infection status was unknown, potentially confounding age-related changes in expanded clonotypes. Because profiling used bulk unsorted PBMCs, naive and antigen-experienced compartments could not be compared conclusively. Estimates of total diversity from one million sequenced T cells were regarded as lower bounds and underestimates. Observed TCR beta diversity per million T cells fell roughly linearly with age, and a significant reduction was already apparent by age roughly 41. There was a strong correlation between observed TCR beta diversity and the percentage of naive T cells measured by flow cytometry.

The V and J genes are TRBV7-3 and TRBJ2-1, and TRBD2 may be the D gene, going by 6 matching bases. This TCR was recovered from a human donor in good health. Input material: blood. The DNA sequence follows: TGTGCCAGCAGCCGCAGCGGAGGGGCCTATAGAAATGAGCAGTTCTTC. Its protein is CASSRSGGAYRNEQFF.